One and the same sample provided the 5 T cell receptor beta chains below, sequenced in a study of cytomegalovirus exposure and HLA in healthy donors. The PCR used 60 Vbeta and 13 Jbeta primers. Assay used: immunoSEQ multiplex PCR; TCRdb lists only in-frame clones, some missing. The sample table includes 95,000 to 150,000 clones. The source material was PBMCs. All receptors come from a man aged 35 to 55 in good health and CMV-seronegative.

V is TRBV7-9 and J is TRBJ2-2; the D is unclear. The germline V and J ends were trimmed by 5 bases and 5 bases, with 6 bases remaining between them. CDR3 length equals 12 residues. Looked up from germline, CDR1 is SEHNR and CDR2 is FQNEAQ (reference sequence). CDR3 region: CASSPRTGELFF. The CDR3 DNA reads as TGTGCCAGCAGCCCCAGGACCGGGGAGCTGTTTTTT.

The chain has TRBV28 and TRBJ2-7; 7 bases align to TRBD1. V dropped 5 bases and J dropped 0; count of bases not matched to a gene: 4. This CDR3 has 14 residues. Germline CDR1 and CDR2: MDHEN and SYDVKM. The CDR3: CASSVTGTSYEQYF. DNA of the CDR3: TGTGCCAGCAGTGTGACAGGGACCTCCTACGAGCAGTACTTC.

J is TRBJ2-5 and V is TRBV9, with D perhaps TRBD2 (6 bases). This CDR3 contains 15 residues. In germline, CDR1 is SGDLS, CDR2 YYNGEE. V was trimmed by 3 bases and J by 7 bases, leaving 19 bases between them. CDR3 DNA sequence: TGTGCCAGCAGCGCCCCGGGACTCACGGAGGGGACCCAGTACTTC. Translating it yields CASSAPGLTEGTQYF. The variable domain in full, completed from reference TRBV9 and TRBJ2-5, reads DSGVTQTPKHLITATGQRVTLRCSPRSGDLSVYWYQQSLDQGLQFLIQYYNGEERAKGNILERFSAQQFPDLHSELNLSSLELGDSALYFCASSAPGLTEGTQYFGPGTRLLVL.

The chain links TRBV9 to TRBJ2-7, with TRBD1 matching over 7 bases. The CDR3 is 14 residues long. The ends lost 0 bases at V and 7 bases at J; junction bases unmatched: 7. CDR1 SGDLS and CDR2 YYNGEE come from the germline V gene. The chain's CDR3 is CASSVALGTAEQYF. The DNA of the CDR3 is TGTGCCAGCAGCGTAGCTCTTGGGACAGCGGAGCAGTACTTC. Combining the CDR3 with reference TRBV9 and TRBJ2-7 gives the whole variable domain DSGVTQTPKHLITATGQRVTLRCSPRSGDLSVYWYQQSLDQGLQFLIQYYNGEERAKGNILERFSAQQFPDLHSELNLSSLELGDSALYFCASSVALGTAEQYFGPGTRLTVT.

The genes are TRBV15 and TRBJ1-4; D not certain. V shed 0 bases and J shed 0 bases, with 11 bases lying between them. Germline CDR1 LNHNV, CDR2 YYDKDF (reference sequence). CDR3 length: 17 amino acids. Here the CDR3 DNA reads TGTGCCACCAGCAGAGATCCGCCGGGTGCAACTAATGAAAAACTGTTTTTT. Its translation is CATSRDPPGATNEKLFF.